This T cell receptor (beta chain) was profiled in a study of OX40 agonist ivuxolimab in advanced cancers. The study's findings and limits: Compared with CD4+, CD8+ T cells on average had more expanded clones. There was clonal expansion of CD4+ and CD8+ blood T cells by week 6 at 0.1 to 3.0 mg/kg.

CDR1 and CDR2 (germline): SGHTA, FQGNSA. The ends were cut back, 7 bases at V and 1 base at J, with 13 bases in the middle. The CDR3 length is 14 residues. The sample holds one count of this clone. Its antigen is not identified. The assay was immunoSEQ multiplex PCR, and TCRdb's table has in-frame clones only and misses some. The data hold 70,000 or so clones, with 70% to 90% observed a single time. The study sampled blood at baseline, cycle 4 day 1, and cycle 7 day 1. The rearrangement links TRBV7-2 to TRBJ1-1; a possible D gene is TRBD1 (6 bases). The clonotype was recovered from an adult with an advanced solid tumor such as melanoma, head and neck, liver or kidney cancer. The source material was CD4+ or CD8+ T cells sorted from blood, sampled in a trial of the OX40 agonist ivuxolimab. Here the CDR3 reads CASTLRGGNTEAFF. The CDR3 coding sequence is TGTGCCAGCACACTAAGGGGGGGGAACACTGAAGCTTTCTTT.